The T cell receptor beta chain described here comes from a study of somatic mutations in cytotoxic T cells in rheumatoid arthritis. TCRdb's table, derived via immunoSEQ multiplex PCR, lists solely in-frame clones and lacks some. Of roughly 5,000 clones listed, 60% to 80% were seen once; the top ten hold roughly 27%. V lost 1 base to trimming and J lost 2 bases; unmatched junction nucleotides: 11. The CDR3 runs 17 residues. CDR1 and CDR2 from the germline V gene are SGDLS and YYNGEE. This rearrangement joins TRBV9 to TRBJ2-7; 8 positions match TRBD1. Material for sequencing was CD8+ T cells sorted from blood. The TCR originated in an adult with rheumatoid arthritis. As DNA, the CDR3 is TGTGCCAGCAGCGTAACCTCACAGCGGACAGGGACCTACGAGCAGTACTTC. This encodes CASSVTSQRTGTYEQYF.